This T cell receptor beta chain came from a study of T cells after yellow fever vaccination. General observations from the study: From the bulk population, abundant clonotypes could contaminate and appear within FACS-sorted repertoires.

In the case of this clonotype: Its matching antigen is unknown.

V shed 1 base and J 8 bases; nucleotides not matched to a gene: 10. This CDR3 has 16 amino acids. From germline, CDR1 is SGHTA and CDR2 FQGTGA. In TCRdb, the 5' RACE reads were re-called with MiXCR into one record per CDR3 protein. This sample has about 630,000 distinct CDR3 sequences, with roughly an eighth found just once. Sample: PBMCs, taken on the day of the yellow fever booster vaccination. The rearrangement joins TRBV7-3 to TRBJ2-1, with 8 bases that match TRBD2. This sequence originates from a man aged 30-40 years who received the YFV17D yellow fever vaccine. The CDR3 sequence is CASSLKGSGVVDEQFF. The CDR3 DNA sequence: TGTGCCAGCAGCTTAAAAGGTAGCGGGGTGGTGGATGAGCAGTTCTTC.